This TCR beta chain was captured by sequencing in a study of technical replicates of blood from a handful of donors. The CDR3 extends over 15 amino acids. Looked up from germline, CDR1 is SGHNT and CDR2 is YYREEE (reference sequence). The ends lost 5 bases at V and 1 base at J; junction bases unmatched: 8. This table comes from immunoSEQ multiplex PCR, and its TCRdb copy is limited to in-frame clones, with some not included. The table shows just over 55,000 clones, with roughly 95% occurring only once. V and J are TRBV5-4 and TRBJ2-7; the match to TRBD1 covers 8 bases. The receptor was isolated from a human donor in good health. Some clones in this sample may be carry-over from other donors' samples. The sequencing sample was made of PBMCs. CDR3 protein: CASRPDRGTSYEQYF. The CDR3 DNA sequence: TGTGCCAGCAGACCTGACAGGGGAACGTCCTACGAGCAGTACTTC.